The T cell receptor (beta chain) described here comes from a study of cytotoxic CD8 clonotypes in ibrutinib-treated CLL. Whole-study results and caveats: Elevated clonality accompanied ibrutinib response, with a return toward baseline values at progression.

In regard to this clone: Its antigen is not known.

Using immunoSEQ multiplex PCR, the repertoire was profiled, and TCRdb retains in-frame clones only, with some absent. The sample comprises a few hundred thousand clones, around four fifths of which are singletons, and over 6.5% rests with the top ten. The TCR was taken from a human donor with chronic lymphocytic leukemia. The sequenced sample was PBMCs, obtained before ibrutinib treatment.

This CDR3 reads CSVVPSTDTQYF. The CDR3 bases are TGCAGCGTTGTCCCTAGCACAGATACGCAGTATTTT. The gene calls are TRBV29-1 and TRBJ2-3, with D uncertain. The V gene lost 4 bases and the J gene lost 0 bases, with 5 bases spanning the gap. This CDR3 spans 12 amino acids. CDR1 is SQVTM and CDR2 is ANQGSEA in the germline V gene.